This entry concerns a single T cell receptor (beta chain). These data are taken from a study of CDR3 diversity in severe acne. Looked up from germline, CDR1 is SNHLY and CDR2 is FYNNEI. CDR3 length: 13 amino acids. V lost 4 bases and J 5 bases, leaving 11 bases between the germline ends. One entry per CDR3 protein, called by TCRdb with MiXCR from the PCR reads. The table lists around 94,000 distinct CDR3 sequences, under 60% of them singletons. V and J are TRBV2 and TRBJ1-2, with no clear D. This TCR was sampled from a male donor with acne. Sequenced material: blood. For the CDR3, the DNA is TGTGCCAGCAGTGCCCGGACGGGTTATGGCTACACCTTC. Its translation is CASSARTGYGYTF.